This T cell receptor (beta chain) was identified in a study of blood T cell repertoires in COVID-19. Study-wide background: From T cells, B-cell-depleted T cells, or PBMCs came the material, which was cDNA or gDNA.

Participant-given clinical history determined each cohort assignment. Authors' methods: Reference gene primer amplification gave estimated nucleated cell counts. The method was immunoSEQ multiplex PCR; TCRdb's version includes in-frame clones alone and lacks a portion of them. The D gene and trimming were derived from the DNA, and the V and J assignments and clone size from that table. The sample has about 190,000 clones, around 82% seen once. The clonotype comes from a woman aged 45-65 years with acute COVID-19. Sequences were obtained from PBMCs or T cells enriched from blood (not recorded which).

In DNA form, the CDR3 reads TGTGCCAGCAGTGAAGACAGAAAATATGGCTACACCTTC. This encodes CASSEDRKYGYTF. The rearrangement links TRBV2 to TRBJ1-2; D gene ambiguous. Germline V gene sequence: CDR1 SNHLY, CDR2 FYNNEI. V dropped 1 base and J dropped 5 bases, with 8 bases sitting between them. The length of the CDR3 is 13 residues.